A selection of T cell receptor beta chains follows, all from one sample in a study of cytomegalovirus exposure and HLA in healthy donors. Libraries were prepared by immunoSEQ multiplex PCR; TCRdb keeps only in-frame clonotypes and omits some of them. The sample carries about 90,000 clones, roughly 83% recorded once. Material for sequencing was PBMCs. The origin of the receptors is a man aged 18 to 29 in good health and CMV-seronegative. Each CDR3 is given with its conserved first and last residue. D genes are given only for firm matches. Clone size is given for some rows only: seen once, a few or many times, or a class if the clone is expanded.

V gene	CDR3 length	D gene	clone size	J gene	CDR3 DNA	CDR3 protein
TRBV10-1	14	NA	NA	TRBJ1-3	TGCGCCAGCAGCTCGGACAGTAACGGAAACACCATATATTTT	CASSSDSNGNTIYF
TRBV6-1	14	TRBD2	NA	TRBJ2-3	TGTGCCAGCAGCCGTAGCGGGACCACAGATACGCAGTATTTT	CASSRSGTTDTQYF
TRBV7-2	16	TRBD1	NA	TRBJ1-6	TGTGCCAGCAGCTTAGTCATGGGACAGGGGGGTTCACCCCTCCACTTT	CASSLVMGQGGSPLHF
TRBV5-4	14	NA	NA	TRBJ1-1	TGTGCCAGCGCCTTAGGGAGAGCGAACACTGAAGCTTTCTTT	CASALGRANTEAFF
TRBV19	13	NA	NA	TRBJ1-2	TGTGCCAGTAGTATATGGGGGACACCCGGCTACACCTTC	CASSIWGTPGYTF
TRBV11-2	16	NA	NA	TRBJ2-2	TGTGCCAGCAGCCCCCGACCGGGACTTCCCACCGGGGAGCTGTTTTTT	CASSPRPGLPTGELFF
TRBV27	13	TRBD1	NA	TRBJ1-2	TGTGCCAGCAGTTTCCCAGGGGGTTATGGCTACACCTTC	CASSFPGGYGYTF
TRBV19	13	NA	NA	TRBJ2-7	TGTGCCAGCCAGTTTTCGGGTACCTACGAGCAGTACTTC	CASQFSGTYEQYF
TRBV19	14	TRBD1	NA	TRBJ2-7	TGTGCCAGTAGGGTCCGGGACAGGGGAGGCGAGCAGTACTTC	CASRVRDRGGEQYF
TRBV29-1	15	NA	NA	TRBJ1-3	TGCAGCGTTGTCTCGCCACTCGGAGCTGGAACCACCATATATTTT	CSVVSPLGAGTTIYF
TRBV7-9	16	TRBD2	few	TRBJ2-1	TGTGCCAGCAGCTGGGGACTAGCGGGAGGTAGTAGGGAGCAGTTCTTC	CASSWGLAGGSREQFF
TRBV4-1	15	TRBD1	NA	TRBJ1-2	TGCGCCAGCAGCCAAGATGGGCAGGGGGCCTATGGCTACACCTTC	CASSQDGQGAYGYTF
TRBV11-3	15	TRBD1	NA	TRBJ2-7	TGTGCCAGCAGCTCCCGGGACAGCGGTTCCTACGAGCAGTACTTC	CASSSRDSGSYEQYF
TRBV5-1	14	NA	NA	TRBJ2-5	TGCGCCAGCAGCTTGGTGGCAGGGGAAGAGACCCAGTACTTC	CASSLVAGEETQYF
TRBV9	17	TRBD1	NA	TRBJ1-5	TGTGCCAGCAGCGTAGGTGACAGGGGCCCGAGCAATCAGCCCCAGCATTTT	CASSVGDRGPSNQPQHF
TRBV5-3	14	NA	NA	TRBJ1-1	TGTGCCAGAAGCTTGAGGGGTGAGCACACTGAAGCTTTCTTT	CARSLRGEHTEAFF
TRBV9	20	TRBD2	NA	TRBJ2-1	TGTGCCAGCAGCGTACCTGGGGGACTAGCGGGAGGTAGTTCCTACAATGAGCAGTTCTTC	CASSVPGGLAGGSSYNEQFF
TRBV6-1	15	TRBD1	NA	TRBJ2-5	TGTGCCAGCAGTGAACGGGACAGGGGTCCGGAGACCCAGTACTTC	CASSERDRGPETQYF
TRBV10-3	15	TRBD1	NA	TRBJ1-3	TGTGCCATCAGTTCGACAGGGGAGTATGGAAACACCATATATTTT	CAISSTGEYGNTIYF
TRBV5-6	16	TRBD2	NA	TRBJ2-1	TGTGCCAGCAGCTTCATGACTAGCGGTACATACAATGAGCAGTTCTTC	CASSFMTSGTYNEQFF
TRBV10-2	15	TRBD2	NA	TRBJ2-2	TGCGCCAGCAGGGTGACTAGCCAGAACACCGGGGAGCTGTTTTTT	CASRVTSQNTGELFF
TRBV27	15	NA	NA	TRBJ1-5	TGTGCCAGCAGTTTATCGTCCGCTAAAAATCAGCCCCAGCATTTT	CASSLSSAKNQPQHF
TRBV27	16	TRBD2	NA	TRBJ2-2	TGTGCCAGCAGTCTTACTAGCGGGAGGGTGAACGGGGAGCTGTTTTTT	CASSLTSGRVNGELFF
TRBV30	13	TRBD1	NA	TRBJ1-1	TGTGCCTGGAGCTTCCGGGACAGGGGAAGAGCTTTCTTT	CAWSFRDRGRAFF
TRBV27	14	NA	NA	TRBJ1-5	TGTGCCAGCAGTCCGCCCGGGGAGGGACAGCCCCAGCATTTT	CASSPPGEGQPQHF
TRBV30	13	NA	NA	TRBJ1-4	TGTGCCTGGAGTTATGGAGGCGAGGAAAAACTGTTTTTT	CAWSYGGEEKLFF
TRBV7-2	17	TRBD2	few	TRBJ2-5	TGTGCCAGCAGCTTAGGCCTAGCGGACTCCCTCTTGGAGACCCAGTACTTC	CASSLGLADSLLETQYF